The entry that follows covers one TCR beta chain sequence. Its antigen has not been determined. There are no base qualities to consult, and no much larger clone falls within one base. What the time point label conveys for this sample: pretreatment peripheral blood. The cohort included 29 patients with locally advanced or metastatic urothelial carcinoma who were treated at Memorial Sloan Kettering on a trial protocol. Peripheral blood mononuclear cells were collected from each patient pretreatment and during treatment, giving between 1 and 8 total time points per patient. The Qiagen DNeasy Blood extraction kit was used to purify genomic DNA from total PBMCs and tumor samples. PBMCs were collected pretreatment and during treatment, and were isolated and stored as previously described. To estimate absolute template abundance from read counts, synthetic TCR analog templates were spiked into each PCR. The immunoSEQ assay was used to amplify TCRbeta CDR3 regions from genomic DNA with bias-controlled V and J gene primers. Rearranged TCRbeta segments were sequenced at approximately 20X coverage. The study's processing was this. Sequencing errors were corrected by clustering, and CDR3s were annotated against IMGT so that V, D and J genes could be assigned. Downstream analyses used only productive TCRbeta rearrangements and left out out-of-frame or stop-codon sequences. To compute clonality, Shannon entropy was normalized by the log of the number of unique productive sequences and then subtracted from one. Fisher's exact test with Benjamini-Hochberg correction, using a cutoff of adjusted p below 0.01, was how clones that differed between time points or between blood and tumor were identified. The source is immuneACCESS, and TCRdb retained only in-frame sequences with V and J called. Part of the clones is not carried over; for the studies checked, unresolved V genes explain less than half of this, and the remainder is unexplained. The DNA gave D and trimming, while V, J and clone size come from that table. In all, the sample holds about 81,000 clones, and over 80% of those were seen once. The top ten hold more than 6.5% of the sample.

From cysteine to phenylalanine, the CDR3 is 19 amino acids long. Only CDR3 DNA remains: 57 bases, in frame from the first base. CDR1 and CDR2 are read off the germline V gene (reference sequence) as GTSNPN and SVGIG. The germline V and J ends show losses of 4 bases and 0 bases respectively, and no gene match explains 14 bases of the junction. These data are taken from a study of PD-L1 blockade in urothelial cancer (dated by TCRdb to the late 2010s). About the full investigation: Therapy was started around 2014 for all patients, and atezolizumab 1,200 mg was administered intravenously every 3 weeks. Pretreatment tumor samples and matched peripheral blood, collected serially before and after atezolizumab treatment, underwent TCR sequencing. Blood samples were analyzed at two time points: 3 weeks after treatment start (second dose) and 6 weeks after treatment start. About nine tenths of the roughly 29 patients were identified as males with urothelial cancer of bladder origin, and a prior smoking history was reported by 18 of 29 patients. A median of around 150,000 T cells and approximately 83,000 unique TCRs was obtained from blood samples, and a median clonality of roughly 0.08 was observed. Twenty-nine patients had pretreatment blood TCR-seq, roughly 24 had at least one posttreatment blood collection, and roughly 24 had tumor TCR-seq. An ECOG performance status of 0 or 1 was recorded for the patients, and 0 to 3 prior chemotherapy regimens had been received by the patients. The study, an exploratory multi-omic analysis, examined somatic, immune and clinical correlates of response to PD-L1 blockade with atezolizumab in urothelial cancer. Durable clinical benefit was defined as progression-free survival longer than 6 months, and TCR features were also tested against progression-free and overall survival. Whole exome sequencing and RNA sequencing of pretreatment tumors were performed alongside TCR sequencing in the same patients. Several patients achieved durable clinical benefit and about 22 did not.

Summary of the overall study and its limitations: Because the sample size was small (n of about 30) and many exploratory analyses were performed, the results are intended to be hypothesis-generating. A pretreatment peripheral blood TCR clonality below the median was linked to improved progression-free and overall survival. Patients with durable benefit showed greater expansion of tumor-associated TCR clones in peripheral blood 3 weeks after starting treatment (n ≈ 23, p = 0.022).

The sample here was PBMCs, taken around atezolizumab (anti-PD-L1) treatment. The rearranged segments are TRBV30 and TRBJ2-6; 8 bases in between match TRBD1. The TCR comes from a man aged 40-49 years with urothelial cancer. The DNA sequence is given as TGTGCCTGGACATCCAGAGGCGGGACAGGCTTCTCTGGGGCCAACGTCCTGACTTTC. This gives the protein CAWTSRGGTGFSGANVLTF.